The rows below give T cell receptor beta chains drawn from one sample of a study of cytomegalovirus exposure and HLA in healthy donors. Method: immunoSEQ multiplex PCR; TCRdb's copy keeps in-frame clones and lacks some. Here the sample spans around 140,000 clones, around four fifths being singletons. The sequencing sample was made of PBMCs. These receptors originate from a man aged 30-40 years in good health and CMV-seropositive. The CDR3 runs from the conserved cysteine through the conserved F or W. Each record gives: clone size, V gene, J gene, D gene, CDR3 DNA, CDR3 protein. D genes are given only for firm matches. Clone sizes are given selectively: once, few, many, or a class where the clone is expanded.

>few|TRBV5-4|TRBJ2-3|.
TGTGCCAGCAGCCCCGGGGGGCTCGCAGATACGCAGTATTTT
CASSPGGLADTQYF
>.|TRBV2|TRBJ1-6|.
TGTGCCAGCTCCCGGGACATGCATAATTCACCCCTCCACTTT
CASSRDMHNSPLHF
>.|TRBV30|TRBJ1-5|.
TGTGCCTGGGCCGGGGGGAGCAATCAGCCCCAGCATTTT
CAWAGGSNQPQHF
>.|TRBV5-1|TRBJ1-6|TRBD1
TGCGCCAGCAGCTACGGACAGGGAGTCTCACCCCTCCACTTT
CASSYGQGVSPLHF
>.|TRBV19|TRBJ1-2|.
TGTGCCAGTGGGACGCCGGACTACCTTAACTATGGCTACACCTTC
CASGTPDYLNYGYTF
>.|TRBV6-5|TRBJ2-1|TRBD2
TGTGCCAGCAGTCGCGGGGGGGGGAAGGACAATGAGCAGTTCTTC
CASSRGGGKDNEQFF
>once|TRBV4-2|TRBJ2-7|TRBD2
TGTGCCAGCAGCCAACAACTAGCGGGCTCCTACGAGCAGTACTTC
CASSQQLAGSYEQYF
>.|TRBV13|TRBJ1-3|.
TGTGCCAGCAGCCCGCAAGGCCTCAGGGCCGGAAACACCATATATTTT
CASSPQGLRAGNTIYF
>.|TRBV28|TRBJ2-2|TRBD2
TGTGCCAGCAGTCCCGGGACTAGCGGATTCACCGGGGAGCTGTTTTTT
CASSPGTSGFTGELFF
>.|TRBV9|TRBJ2-1|TRBD2
TGTGCCAGCAGCACCCACATAGCGGGACCCTACAATGAGCAGTTCTTC
CASSTHIAGPYNEQFF
>.|TRBV18|TRBJ1-1|.
TGTGCCAGCTCACCTTGGGGGGAAAGGGACACTGAAGCTTTCTTT
CASSPWGERDTEAFF
>.|TRBV9|TRBJ2-3|.
TGTGCCAGCAATCCTGGCGGTAGCACAGATACGCAGTATTTT
CASNPGGSTDTQYF
>.|TRBV7-9|TRBJ1-4|TRBD1
TGTGCCAGCAGGTTGGGGGACAGGGGCAAACTGTTTTTT
CASRLGDRGKLFF
>.|TRBV9|TRBJ2-1|.
TGTGCCAGCAGCGTACACAGATCCTACAATGAGCAGTTCTTC
CASSVHRSYNEQFF
>.|TRBV7-9|TRBJ2-3|.
TGTGCCAGCAGAAGTCAGGGTGCAGATACGCAGTATTTT
CASRSQGADTQYF
>.|TRBV4-1|TRBJ1-1|TRBD1
TGCGCCAGCAGCCGGTCCGGGACAGGAATGAACACTGAAGCTTTCTTT
CASSRSGTGMNTEAFF
>.|TRBV5-6|TRBJ2-7|TRBD1
TGTGCCAGCAGCTTGGGACAGGGACGGCAATACGAGCAGTACTTC
CASSLGQGRQYEQYF
>few|TRBV5-4|TRBJ2-3|.
TGTGCCAGCAGCTTGGGACAGTCAGATACGCAGTATTTT
CASSLGQSDTQYF
>.|TRBV27|TRBJ2-3|TRBD2
TGTGCCAGCACCAAAGGGATTAGCGGGGGGGCCGGAGATACGCAGTATTTT
CASTKGISGGAGDTQYF
>.|TRBV14|TRBJ2-1|.
TGTGCCAGCAGCCAAGCGTCTCGAACGGGCGGGGTTTTTTACAATGAGCAGTTCTTC
CASSQASRTGGVFYNEQFF
>.|TRBV28|TRBJ1-6|.
TGTGCCAGCAGCCCCCGGACAGACTATTCACCCCTCCACTTT
CASSPRTDYSPLHF
>once|TRBV19|TRBJ2-1|TRBD2
TGTGCCAGTAGTCTTACGGGACTAGCGTATGAGCAGTTCTTC
CASSLTGLAYEQFF
>.|TRBV28|TRBJ1-6|.
TGTGCCAGCAGACCGGGAATGGGGGGTTCACCCCTCCACTTT
CASRPGMGGSPLHF
>.|TRBV7-9|TRBJ2-7|.
TGTGCCAGCAGCCCACGACAATCCCGCTACGAGCAGTACTTC
CASSPRQSRYEQYF
>.|TRBV28|TRBJ2-1|.
TGTGCCAGCAGTCTTACCACAGAGGGGGGGTACGATGAGCAGTTCTTC
CASSLTTEGGYDEQFF
>.|TRBV5-5|TRBJ1-1|.
TGTGCCAGCGACCGAGCAGGGAACACTGAAGCTTTCTTT
CASDRAGNTEAFF
>.|TRBV7-8|TRBJ2-1|TRBD2
TGTGCCAGCAGCTACGGGACTAGCGGGTCCAATGAGCAGTTCTTC
CASSYGTSGSNEQFF
>.|TRBV29-1|TRBJ2-7|TRBD1
TGCAGCGTCGCCGACAGGGTGGGCGAGCAGTACTTC
CSVADRVGEQYF